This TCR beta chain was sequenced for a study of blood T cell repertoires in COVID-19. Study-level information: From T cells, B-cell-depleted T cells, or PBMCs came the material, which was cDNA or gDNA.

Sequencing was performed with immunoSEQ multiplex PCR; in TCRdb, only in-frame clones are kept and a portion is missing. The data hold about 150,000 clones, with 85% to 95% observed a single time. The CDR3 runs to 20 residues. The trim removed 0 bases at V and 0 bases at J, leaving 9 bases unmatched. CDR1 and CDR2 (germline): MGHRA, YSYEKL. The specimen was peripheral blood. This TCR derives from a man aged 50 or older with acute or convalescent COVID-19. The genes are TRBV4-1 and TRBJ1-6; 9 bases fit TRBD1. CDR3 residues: CASSQDMGDRDGSYNSPLHF. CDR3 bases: TGCGCCAGCAGCCAAGATATGGGGGACAGGGATGGCTCCTATAATTCACCCCTCCACTTT.